These 30 T cell receptor beta chains were all obtained from the same sample, sequenced in a study of CD8+ T cells in alopecia areata (dated by TCRdb to 2016 to 2018). Library preparation was by the immunoSEQ multiplex PCR assay. For TCR sequencing, RNA was extracted from every sample and reverse transcribed into cDNA to serve as template. Sourced from immuneACCESS, this table was stored by TCRdb with only in-frame sequences that have V and J called. A share of the clones is absent; for the studies checked, an unresolved V gene accounts for under half, and the remainder has no known explanation. In this sample the table shows more than 95,000 clones, roughly 68% of which occur a single time. The top ten hold about 3% of the sample. The sequencing sample was made of CD4+ T cells sorted from blood. The receptor source for this set is a human donor in good health.

The genes are TRBV7-9 and TRBJ1-2; no firm D call. V dropped 1 base and J dropped 5 bases, with 14 bases sitting between them. Germline-derived CDR1 and CDR2 are SEHNR and FQNEAQ (reference sequence). This CDR3 contains 15 residues. The CDR3 protein is CASSLDGNYLYGYTF. The CDR3, as DNA: TGTGCCAGCAGCTTAGATGGCAACTATCTATATGGCTACACCTTC.

In its sample, this clone was seen once. The rearrangement links TRBV20-1 to TRBJ2-5, with D possibly matching TRBD2 (6 bases). CDR3 length: 11 amino acids. The V gene's germline CDR1 is DFQATT and CDR2 SNEGSKA (reference sequence). The CDR3 loop is CSRLRGETQYF. The DNA of the CDR3 is TGCAGCCGACTACGGGGGGAGACCCAGTACTTC.

This clone was picked up one time. The sample has other DNA sequences that encode this CDR3 too. The chain uses TRBV29-1 and TRBJ2-2; a weak D match, TRBD2 (5 bases). V lost 3 bases and J 1 base, leaving 6 bases between the germline ends. The CDR3 runs to 13 residues. The germline CDR1 and CDR2 sequences are SQVTM and ANQGSEA. Here the CDR3 reads CSVDRGNTGELFF. CDR3 sequence (DNA): TGCAGCGTTGATCGGGGGAACACCGGGGAGCTGTTTTTT.

The V gene is TRBV19, the J gene TRBJ1-2; D may be TRBD1 (5 bases). Trimming cost V 1 base and J 0 bases, with 18 bases left between them. The germline gives CDR1 LNHDA, CDR2 SQIVND (reference sequence). The CDR3 is 18 residues long. The DNA of the CDR3 is TGTGCCAGTAGTATAGCCTGGACACCAAAGGCAGCTAACTATGGCTACACCTTC. Amino acid sequence: CASSIAWTPKAANYGYTF.

Turning to this clone: The sample holds other DNA sequences that translate to the same CDR3. The CDR3 sequence: CSVSQETQYF. In nucleotides, the CDR3 is TGCAGCGTTAGCCAAGAGACCCAGTACTTC. This chain connects TRBV29-1 to TRBJ2-5; no definite D call. This CDR3 region has 10 residues. Germline CDR1 is SQVTM and CDR2 is ANQGSEA. Trimming stripped 5 bases from V and 1 base from J, with 2 bases between.

The chain employs TRBV5-4 and TRBJ2-7; 7 bases map to TRBD2. This CDR3 region has 13 residues. J gave up 3 bases and V 0 bases, and 0 bases lay outside the gene matches. Germline CDR1 is SGHNT and CDR2 is YYREEE (reference sequence). CDR3 nucleotide sequence: TGTGCCAGCAGCTTGGAGCGGGGCTACGAGCAGTACTTC. Its translation is CASSLERGYEQYF.

The CDR3 region has the DNA TGTGCCAGCAGCTTACCCTCAAATGAGCAGTTCTTC. Its translation: CASSLPSNEQFF. V is TRBV7-2 and J is TRBJ2-1; D gene ambiguous. The germline V gene has CDR1 SGHTA and CDR2 FQGNSA. V dropped 2 bases and J dropped 7 bases, with 6 bases sitting between them. The CDR3 is 12 amino acids.

Here the CDR3 reads CSVRQTAYEQYF. The DNA of the CDR3 is TGCAGCGTCCGACAGACCGCCTACGAGCAGTACTTC. V gene TRBV29-1 combines with J gene TRBJ2-7; a possible D gene is TRBD1 (5 bases). Germline CDR1 SQVTM, CDR2 ANQGSEA. The CDR3 length is 12 residues. The V and J ends lost 6 bases and 2 bases respectively, with 11 bases between them.

The V gene is TRBV21-1, the J gene TRBJ2-3. TRBV21-1 is a pseudogene locus. The CDR3 has 16 amino acids. The CDR3 bases are TGTGCCAGCACCCCACAGGGGAGGGACAGCACAGATACGCAGTATTTT. Amino acid sequence: CASTPQGRDSTDTQYF.

V is TRBV4-1 and J is TRBJ2-7; D might be TRBD2 (6 bases). Germline V gene sequence: CDR1 MGHRA, CDR2 YSYEKL. The CDR3 extends over 12 amino acids. V was clipped by 5 bases and J by 7 bases, with 12 bases between them. CDR3: CASSGEAGEQYF. The CDR3 DNA reads as TGCGCCAGCAGCGGGGAGGCGGGGGAGCAGTACTTC.

The V call is TRBV5-1, the J call TRBJ2-1; D remains ambiguous. This CDR3 region has 14 residues. Germline V gene lookup returns CDR1 SGHRS and CDR2 YFSETQ. V dropped 0 bases and J dropped 7 bases, with 11 bases sitting between them. CDR3 residues: CASSLEGVTNEQFF. CDR3 bases: TGCGCCAGCAGCTTGGAGGGTGTGACGAATGAGCAGTTCTTC.

This chain joins TRBV30 and TRBJ2-5; no clear D. The CDR3 loop spans 13 amino acids. CDR1 and CDR2 (germline): GTSNPN, SVGIG (reference sequence). The V and J ends lost 0 bases and 5 bases respectively, with 10 bases between them. The CDR3 region is CAWSVPPVETQYF. As DNA, the CDR3 is TGTGCCTGGAGTGTACCCCCGGTGGAGACCCAGTACTTC.

The chain employs TRBV5-6 and TRBJ1-1; D unresolved. The CDR3 spans 13 residues. Germline CDR1 is SGHDT and CDR2 is YYEEEE. Trimming removed 4 bases at V and 5 bases at J, with 12 bases between. The CDR3 sequence: CASSGAGRTEAFF. The CDR3 DNA reads as TGTGCCAGCAGCGGCGCAGGAAGAACTGAAGCTTTCTTT. Supplemented by reference TRBV5-6 and TRBJ1-1, the full variable domain reads DAGVTQSPTHLIKTRGQQVTLRCSPKSGHDTVSWYQQALGQGPQFIFQYYEEEERQRGNFPDRFSGHQFPNYSSELNVNALLLGDSALYLCASSGAGRTEAFFGQGTRLTVV.

This chain links TRBV30 with TRBJ1-2; no definite D call. Germline V gene lookup returns CDR1 GTSNPN and CDR2 SVGIG (reference sequence). Trimming removed 8 bases from V and 2 bases from J, with 15 bases in between. This CDR3 is 13 amino acids long. CDR3 loop: CARLREKNYGYTF. The CDR3 nucleotides read TGTGCCCGGTTGCGGGAAAAGAACTATGGCTACACCTTC.

This chain joins TRBV25-1 and TRBJ2-3, with TRBD2 as a possible D gene (6 bases). Germline CDR1 reads MGHDK; CDR2 reads SYGVNS. The CDR3 contains 14 residues. V dropped 3 bases and J dropped 0 bases, with 7 bases sitting between them. In DNA, the CDR3 is TGTGCCAGCAGTGAGGGGGGAAGCACAGATACGCAGTATTTT. Its translation is CASSEGGSTDTQYF.

This clone has just one count. The rearrangement uses TRBV2 and TRBJ1-2; weak D call: TRBD1 (6 bases). The germline CDR1 and CDR2 sequences are SNHLY and FYNNEI. Trimming took 3 bases from V and 5 from J, leaving 19 bases between them. CDR3 size: 16 residues. CDR3 sequence reads: CASSDRGNRFGYGYTF. CDR3 sequence (DNA): TGTGCCAGCAGTGATAGGGGGAACAGGTTTGGATATGGCTACACCTTC. The whole variable domain, filled in from reference TRBV2 and TRBJ1-2, reads EPEVTQTPSHQVTQMGQEVILRCVPISNHLYFYWYRQILGQKVEFLVSFYNNEISEKSEIFDDQFSVERPDGSNFTLKIRSTKLEDSAMYFCASSDRGNRFGYGYTFGSGTRLTVV.

V is TRBV4-1 and J is TRBJ2-7, with TRBD2 matching 8 bases. Germline CDR1 and CDR2: MGHRA and YSYEKL. The trim removed 4 bases at V and 5 bases at J, leaving 10 bases unmatched. CDR3 size: 15 residues. In DNA, the CDR3 is TGCGCCAGCAGCCCAGGCGGTAGCGGGGCTCACGAGCAGTACTTC. As protein: CASSPGGSGAHEQYF.

This clone was detected once. This chain links TRBV11-2 with TRBJ2-3; the D is unclear. CDR3 length: 11 residues. The germline V and J ends were trimmed by 7 bases and 5 bases, with 7 bases remaining between them. The germline gives CDR1 SGHAT, CDR2 FQNNGV. CDR3 sequence (DNA): TGTGCCAGCAACCTCAGAGATACGCAGTATTTT. This translates into CASNLRDTQYF.

J is TRBJ1-1 and V is TRBV2; 11 bases align to TRBD1. The CDR3 totals 15 residues. CDR1 and CDR2 from the germline V gene are SNHLY and FYNNEI. The V and J ends lost 6 bases and 1 base, in that order; junction bases with no gene match: 4. The CDR3 region is CASRRGTGGNTEAFF. CDR3 sequence (DNA): TGTGCCAGCAGGAGGGGGACAGGGGGGAACACTGAAGCTTTCTTT.

The chain joins TRBV14 to TRBJ1-6, with 9 bases lining up with TRBD1. Germline lookup yields CDR1 SGHDN and CDR2 FVKESK. This CDR3 contains 14 residues. The V gene end was trimmed by 4 bases and the J gene end by 8 bases; junction bases not matched to a gene: 3. CDR3 protein: CASSPRQGDSPLHF. CDR3 nucleotide sequence: TGTGCCAGCAGCCCTAGACAGGGGGATTCACCCCTCCACTTT.

This sequence joins TRBV5-1 and TRBJ2-5; 7 bases agree with TRBD1. V was pared by 4 bases and J by 2 bases, with 8 bases of the junction left unmatched. This CDR3 is built from 15 residues. From germline, CDR1 is SGHRS and CDR2 YFSETQ. CDR3 protein: CASSPLPGQQETQYF. As DNA, the CDR3 is TGCGCCAGCAGCCCCCTTCCGGGACAGCAAGAGACCCAGTACTTC.

The chain recombines TRBV28 with TRBJ2-7, with 8 nucleotides matching TRBD1. CDR3 size: 13 residues. The germline V gene encodes CDR1 MDHEN and CDR2 SYDVKM. With 7 bases clipped from V and 4 bases from J, the junction kept 6 bases outside the gene matches. The CDR3 DNA reads TGTGCCAGCACATACAGGGGGATTTACGAGCAGTACTTC. It yields the protein CASTYRGIYEQYF.

V usage is TRBV30 and J usage is TRBJ2-3; 8 nucleotides line up with TRBD2. Germline loops: CDR1 GTSNPN, CDR2 SVGIG (reference sequence). The CDR3 loop spans 15 amino acids. Trimming removed 2 bases from V and 3 bases from J; junction bases left unmatched: 7. CDR3 DNA: TGTGCCTGGAGTCCCGGGGGGGCCTCAACAGATACGCAGTATTTT. Protein product: CAWSPGGASTDTQYF.

The rearrangement uses TRBV23-1 and TRBJ1-1; D gene unclear. TRBV23-1 belongs to the ORF category, with a function that is uncertain. This CDR3 is 15 amino acids long. V gave up 7 bases and J gave up 5 bases, with 20 bases separating them. CDR3 bases: TGCGCCAGCATCTTTAGACATCCAAGCAGGACTGAAGCTTTCTTT. This gives the protein CASIFRHPSRTEAFF.

There are a few counts of this clone. This chain connects TRBV5-1 to TRBJ2-1; maybe TRBD1 (6 bases). The CDR3 loop spans 16 amino acids. Germline loops: CDR1 SGHRS, CDR2 YFSETQ. Trimming left V 1 base short and J 4 bases short, with 15 bases between. This CDR3 reads CASSLKTGRGYNEQFF. DNA of the CDR3: TGCGCCAGCAGCTTGAAGACAGGTAGAGGGTACAATGAGCAGTTCTTC.

V usage is TRBV7-2 and J usage is TRBJ2-3; D is ambiguous. The germline V gene has CDR1 SGHTA and CDR2 FQGNSA. V shed 5 bases and J shed 1 base, with 16 bases lying between them. This CDR3 contains 16 residues. CDR3 region: CASSGLGNLRTDTQYF. CDR3 coding DNA: TGTGCCAGCAGCGGGCTAGGGAACTTACGCACAGATACGCAGTATTTT.

A few counts support this clone. The chain joins TRBV29-1 to TRBJ1-5; D call uncertain. The CDR3 consists of 12 residues. V lost 4 bases to trimming and J lost 5 bases, with 9 bases between them. Germline-derived CDR1 and CDR2 are SQVTM and ANQGSEA. CDR3 bases: TGCAGCGTTGTCATCGCCGATCAGCCCCAGCATTTT. Its protein product is CSVVIADQPQHF.

V and J are TRBV30 and TRBJ2-1; D gene ambiguous. The germline V and J ends were trimmed by 3 bases and 6 bases, with 15 bases remaining between them. The CDR3 totals 14 residues. CDR1 GTSNPN and CDR2 SVGIG come from the germline V gene (reference sequence). CDR3 DNA sequence: TGTGCCTGGAGCCCGGACCCCAGATTCAATGAGCAGTTCTTC. The encoded protein is CAWSPDPRFNEQFF.

This rearrangement joins TRBV5-6 to TRBJ2-7; possibly TRBD1 for D (6 bases). V shed 6 bases and J shed 9 bases, with 19 bases lying between them. Germline V gene lookup returns CDR1 SGHDT and CDR2 YYEEEE. This CDR3 region has 13 residues. The CDR3 loop is CASNLQGARAQYF. DNA for the CDR3: TGTGCCAGCAACCTACAGGGAGCGCGGGCGCAGTACTTC.

The chain has TRBV7-2 and TRBJ2-3; a possible D gene is TRBD1 (6 bases). The V end lost 7 bases, the J end lost 3 bases, and 23 bases lay between the germline ends. CDR1 and CDR2 from the germline V gene are SGHTA and FQGNSA. This CDR3 region has 17 residues. The CDR3 region is CASTRRPNAQGTDTQYF. CDR3 nucleotides: TGTGCCAGCACTAGAAGACCTAATGCACAGGGTACAGATACGCAGTATTTT.